The sample holds many counts of the clone carrying this T cell receptor (beta chain). The antigen is unknown. The size of this beta chain means little, since it is a stray read in a library made for alpha chains. Germline CDR1 and CDR2: DFQATT and SNEGSKA (reference sequence). The length of the CDR3 is 19 residues. V dropped 1 base and J dropped 0; count of bases not matched to a gene: 13. The entry originates in a study of spatial heterogeneity in lung cancer. General study points: Tracking of tumor mutation counts was seen in expanded intratumoral alpha and beta TCR counts.

TCR cDNA molecules each had a unique molecular identifier. TCRdb re-called the 5' RACE reads with MiXCR, one entry per CDR3 protein. The sample lists fewer than 15,000 distinct CDR3 sequences, 5.6% seen once, with 11% in the top ten. Stated time point: sample taken at primary tumor resection. The V and J genes are TRBV20-1 and TRBJ2-4; 9 bases line up with TRBD1. The TCR originated in a female donor with early-stage non-small cell lung cancer. The sequencing here drew on lung tumor tissue, taken at surgery. CDR3 nucleotide sequence: TGCAGTGCTAGAGTTTTCCTCGGACAGGGGAGGGGAGCCAAAAACATTCAGTACTTC. Translating gives CSARVFLGQGRGAKNIQYF.